This T cell receptor (beta chain) was recovered during a study of T-cell memory formation after mild COVID-19 (dated by TCRdb to the early 2020s). Study-wide context: Most TCR sequence clusters were specific to one of the two donors. Two young, previously healthy adult volunteers, one female and one male, were included in the cohort. In two donors, T-cell clones that expanded and contracted after mild COVID-19 were tracked by sequencing TCRalpha and TCRbeta repertoires over time.

The CDR3 holds 14 amino acids from the cysteine to the phenylalanine. The sequence is cut down to CDR3 DNA, 42 bases in frame from base 1. V is reduced by 6 bases and J by 5 bases, leaving a spacing of 20 bases between them. The CDR1 and CDR2 encoded by the germline V gene are SQVTM and ANQGSEA. PBMCs were isolated by Ficoll-Paque density gradient centrifugation. Summary of the overall study and its limitations: Some responding clones were found in pre-infection memory, which suggests that pre-existing cross-reactive memory T cells took part in the SARS-CoV-2 response. Clones that contracted from day 15 to 85 showed balanced CD4/CD8 phenotypes, whereas a second wave of clones that expanded from day 15 to 37 leaned towards CD4+. Contracting CD4+ clones turned up mainly in the CM and EM memory subsets, whereas EMRA was where CD8+ clones were enriched. SARS-CoV-2 specificity was not confirmed for the second-wave clones peaking on day 37. Only a couple of mild cases were covered by the study, and larger cohorts that include severe cases with pre-infection samples were considered necessary.

The sample holds a few counts of this clonotype. It lacks a known antigen. Base qualities were left out, and no much larger clone turns up one base away. Sequencing was carried out with an Illumina NovaSeq 6000. cDNA libraries for TCRalpha and TCRbeta were prepared by 5'RACE using constant-segment primers, with sample barcodes and unique molecular identifiers added. Trizol reagent was used to extract RNA from every sample. Amplification of the libraries took two PCR steps, and the second step added a second sample barcode plus Illumina TruSeq adapters. Sequencing of libraries was performed on an Illumina NovaSeq with 2 x 150 bp paired-end reads. The paper's data handling went like this. Reads were demultiplexed and collapsed into UMI-guided consensus sequences with migec v1.2.7. Using mixcr v2.1.11, the UMI consensuses were aligned to TRA and TRB V and J templates and assembled into clonotypes. Clonotypes were classified as expanded or contracted when called significant by both edgeR and NoisET, with noise models trained on biological replicates. For edgeR calls, the cutoffs were a false discovery rate-adjusted p below 0.01 and a log2 fold-change threshold of 1. As an exploratory analysis of dynamics, max-normalized trajectories of the 1000 most abundant clonotypes were examined with PCA combined with hierarchical clustering. Each responding clone was given a CD4 or CD8 phenotype based on the CD4+ and CD8+ repertoires, which had been sequenced separately. TCRdb itself trimmed the public reads at Q25 with fastp, ran MiXCR and retained productive beta chains. Entries are consolidated by CDR3 protein sequence, retaining the most common genes and DNA. TCRdb assigned the V and J calls; the authors' analysis was not used. The sample profile shows about 210,000 distinct CDR3 sequences; 27% of them were found once. The ten top clones hold roughly an eighth of the sample.

Sequencing used PBMCs or a T cell subset sorted from them (not recorded which). The chain joins TRBV29-1 to TRBJ2-7, with a weak D call of TRBD2 (7 bases match). The receptor's source is an adult woman who had mild COVID-19 (a few samples of this study predate the infection). The sample titles of this study are shuffled in the database, so cell type and time point are left out; the donor was told from shared clones. The CDR3 protein sequence reads: CSVPGEGGYHEQYF. The DNA reads as follows: TGCAGCGTGCCTGGGGAGGGGGGCTACCACGAGCAGTACTTC.